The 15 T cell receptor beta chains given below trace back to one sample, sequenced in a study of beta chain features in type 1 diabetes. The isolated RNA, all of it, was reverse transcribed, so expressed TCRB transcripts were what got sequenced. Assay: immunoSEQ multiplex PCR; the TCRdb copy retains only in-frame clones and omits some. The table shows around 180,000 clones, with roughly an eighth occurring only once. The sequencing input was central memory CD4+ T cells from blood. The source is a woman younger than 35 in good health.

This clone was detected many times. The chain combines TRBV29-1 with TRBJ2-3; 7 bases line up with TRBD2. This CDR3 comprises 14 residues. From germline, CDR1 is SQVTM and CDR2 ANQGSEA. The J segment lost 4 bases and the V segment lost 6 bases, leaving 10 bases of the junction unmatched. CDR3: CSVSRGVEADTQYF. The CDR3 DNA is TGCAGCGTCTCACGGGGGGTCGAGGCAGATACGCAGTATTTT.

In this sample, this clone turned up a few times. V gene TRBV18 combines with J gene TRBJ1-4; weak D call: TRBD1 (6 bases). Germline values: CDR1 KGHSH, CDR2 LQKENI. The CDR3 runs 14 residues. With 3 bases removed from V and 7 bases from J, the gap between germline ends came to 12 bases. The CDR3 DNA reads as TGTGCCAGCTCACCGGAGACCAGGGGTGAAAAACTGTTTTTT. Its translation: CASSPETRGEKLFF.

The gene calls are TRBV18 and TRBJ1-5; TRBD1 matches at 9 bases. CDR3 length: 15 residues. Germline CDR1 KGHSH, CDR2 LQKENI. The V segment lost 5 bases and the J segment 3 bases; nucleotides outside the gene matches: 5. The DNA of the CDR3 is TGTGCCAGCTCATTCGGGACAGGGAACAATCAGCCCCAGCATTTT. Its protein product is CASSFGTGNNQPQHF.

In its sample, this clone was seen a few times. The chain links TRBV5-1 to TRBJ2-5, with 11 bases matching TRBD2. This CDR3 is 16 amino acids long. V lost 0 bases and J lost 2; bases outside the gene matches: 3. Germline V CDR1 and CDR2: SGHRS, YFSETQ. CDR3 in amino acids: CASSLAGTSGQETQYF. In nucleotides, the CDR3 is TGCGCCAGCAGCTTGGCCGGGACTAGCGGACAAGAGACCCAGTACTTC.

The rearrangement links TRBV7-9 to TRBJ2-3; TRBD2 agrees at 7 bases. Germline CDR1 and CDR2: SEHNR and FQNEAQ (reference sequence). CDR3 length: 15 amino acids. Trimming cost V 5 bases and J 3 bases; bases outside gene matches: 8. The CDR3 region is CASSPWTSNTDTQYF. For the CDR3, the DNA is TGTGCCAGCAGCCCGTGGACTAGTAATACAGATACGCAGTATTTT.

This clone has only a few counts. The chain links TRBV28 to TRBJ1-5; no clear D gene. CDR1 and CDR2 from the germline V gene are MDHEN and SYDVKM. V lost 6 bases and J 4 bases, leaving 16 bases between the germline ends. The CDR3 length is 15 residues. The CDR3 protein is CASSPTTRLNQPQHF. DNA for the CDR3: TGTGCCAGCAGCCCAACGACCCGACTGAATCAGCCCCAGCATTTT.

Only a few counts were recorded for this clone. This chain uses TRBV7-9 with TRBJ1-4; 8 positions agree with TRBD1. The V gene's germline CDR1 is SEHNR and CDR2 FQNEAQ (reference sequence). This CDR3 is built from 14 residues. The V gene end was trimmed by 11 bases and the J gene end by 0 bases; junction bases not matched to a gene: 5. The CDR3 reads CAEGTGSTNEKLFF. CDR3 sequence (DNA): TGTGCCGAGGGGACAGGATCAACTAATGAAAAACTGTTTTTT.

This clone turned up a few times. The CDR3 DNA reads as TGTGCCAGCAGTTTAGGGGACTACCGTGGGGAGAATGAGCAGTTCTTC. This gives the protein CASSLGDYRGENEQFF. The V gene is TRBV28, the J gene TRBJ2-1; 7 bases align to TRBD2. Looked up from germline, CDR1 is MDHEN and CDR2 is SYDVKM. V shed 2 bases and J 7 bases; nucleotides not matched to a gene: 11. There are 16 residues in the CDR3. The full variable domain, completed using reference TRBV28 and TRBJ2-1, is DVKVTQSSRYLVKRTGEKVFLECVQDMDHENMFWYRQDPGLGLRLIYFSYDVKMKEKGDIPEGYSVSREKKERFSLILESASTNQTSMYLCASSLGDYRGENEQFFGPGTRLTVL.

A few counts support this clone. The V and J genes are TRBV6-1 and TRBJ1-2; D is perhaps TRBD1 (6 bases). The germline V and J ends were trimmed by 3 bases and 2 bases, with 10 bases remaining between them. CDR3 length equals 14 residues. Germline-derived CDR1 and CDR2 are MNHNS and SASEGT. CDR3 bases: TGTGCCAGCAGTGACGGCAGGGGCAACTATGGCTACACCTTC. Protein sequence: CASSDGRGNYGYTF.

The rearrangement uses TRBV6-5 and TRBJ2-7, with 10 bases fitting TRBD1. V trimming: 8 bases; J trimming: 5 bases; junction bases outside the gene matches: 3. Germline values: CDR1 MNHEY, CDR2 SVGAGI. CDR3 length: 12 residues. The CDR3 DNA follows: TGTGCCAGCGGGACAGGGGTCCACGAGCAGTACTTC. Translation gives CASGTGVHEQYF.

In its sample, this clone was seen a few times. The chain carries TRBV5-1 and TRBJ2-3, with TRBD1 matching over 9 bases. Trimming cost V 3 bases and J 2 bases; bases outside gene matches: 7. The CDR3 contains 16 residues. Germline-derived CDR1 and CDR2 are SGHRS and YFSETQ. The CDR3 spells CASSSTGTGNTDTQYF. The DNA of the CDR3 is TGCGCCAGCAGCTCGACTGGGACAGGGAACACAGATACGCAGTATTTT.

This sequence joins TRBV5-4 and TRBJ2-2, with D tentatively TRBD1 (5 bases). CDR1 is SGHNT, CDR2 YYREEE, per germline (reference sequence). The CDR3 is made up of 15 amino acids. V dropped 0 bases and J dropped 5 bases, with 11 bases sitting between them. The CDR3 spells CASSLAKGVTGELFF. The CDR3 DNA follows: TGTGCCAGCAGCTTGGCCAAAGGGGTGACCGGGGAGCTGTTTTTT.

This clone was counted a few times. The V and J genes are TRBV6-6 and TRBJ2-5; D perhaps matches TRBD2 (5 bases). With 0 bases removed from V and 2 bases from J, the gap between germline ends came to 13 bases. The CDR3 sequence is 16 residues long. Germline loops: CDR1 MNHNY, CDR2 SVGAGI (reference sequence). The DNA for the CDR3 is TGTGCCAGCAGTTACTCGTTCACGCGGACTCAAGAGACCCAGTACTTC. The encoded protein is CASSYSFTRTQETQYF.

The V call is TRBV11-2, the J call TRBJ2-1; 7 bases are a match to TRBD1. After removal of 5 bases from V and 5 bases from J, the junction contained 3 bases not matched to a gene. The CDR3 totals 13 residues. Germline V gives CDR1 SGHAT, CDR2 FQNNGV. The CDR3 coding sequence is TGTGCCAGCAGCGTGACAGGGAACAATGAGCAGTTCTTC. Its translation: CASSVTGNNEQFF. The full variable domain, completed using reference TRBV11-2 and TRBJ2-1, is EAGVAQSPRYKIIEKRQSVAFWCNPISGHATLYWYQQILGQGPKLLIQFQNNGVVDDSQLPKDRFSAERLKGVDSTLKIQPAKLEDSAVYLCASSVTGNNEQFFGPGTRLTVL.

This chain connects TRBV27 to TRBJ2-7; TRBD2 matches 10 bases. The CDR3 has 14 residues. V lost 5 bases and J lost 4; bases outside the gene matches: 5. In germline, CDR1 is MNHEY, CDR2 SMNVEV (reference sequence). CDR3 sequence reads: CASSRDSGRYEQYF. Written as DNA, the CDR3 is TGTGCCAGCAGTAGGGATAGCGGGAGGTACGAGCAGTACTTC.